The next 18 T cell receptor beta chains were all read from a single sample in a study of T cell responses to AZD1222 COVID-19 vaccine. Using immunoSEQ multiplex PCR, the repertoire was profiled, and TCRdb retains in-frame clones only, with some absent. The sample lists under 200,000 clones, approximately 95% occurring once. The sample consisted of peripheral blood, taken on day 0 of AZD1222 vaccination. Receptors originate from an adult in good health.

The chain recombines TRBV19 with TRBJ2-2; TRBD2 is a possible D gene (5 bases). Germline loops: CDR1 LNHDA, CDR2 SQIVND (reference sequence). The CDR3 covers 16 residues. Trimming left V 4 bases short and J 3 bases short, with 15 bases between. CDR3: CASSTNPTTHTGELFF. As DNA, the CDR3 is TGTGCCAGTAGTACCAACCCGACTACCCACACCGGGGAGCTGTTTTTT.

This chain links TRBV4-2 with TRBJ1-1; 9 nucleotides align to TRBD1. CDR1 LGHNA and CDR2 YNFKEQ come from the germline V gene. This CDR3 comprises 16 residues. J was trimmed by 3 bases and V by 2 bases; bases with no gene match: 7. The CDR3 here is CASSQTNRGRHTEAFF. Written as DNA, the CDR3 is TGTGCCAGCAGCCAAACGAACAGGGGGCGGCACACTGAAGCTTTCTTT.

The gene calls are TRBV13 and TRBJ2-2; D uncertain. This CDR3 comprises 16 residues. V was clipped by 4 bases and J by 6 bases, with 18 bases between them. The germline CDR1 and CDR2 sequences are PRHDT and FYEKMQ (reference sequence). The CDR3: CASSSNPIQTPGELFF. As DNA, the CDR3 is TGTGCCAGCAGCTCCAACCCAATCCAAACACCCGGGGAGCTGTTTTTT.

This chain joins TRBV3-1 (or the pseudogene TRBV3-2) and TRBJ2-3; D perhaps matches TRBD2 (6 bases). V was trimmed by 1 base and J by 2 bases, leaving 13 bases between them. The CDR3 loop spans 16 amino acids. CDR1 is LGHDT, CDR2 YNNKEL, per germline (reference sequence). CDR3 nucleotide sequence: TGTGCCAGCAGCCAAGCTCCAGGAGGGCACACAGATACGCAGTATTTT. As protein: CASSQAPGGHTDTQYF.

This chain connects TRBV3-1 (or the pseudogene TRBV3-2) to TRBJ2-3; the match to TRBD2 covers 7 bases. With V trimmed by 0 bases and J by 0 bases, 9 bases remained unmatched. The CDR3 length is 18 residues. Germline V CDR1 and CDR2: LGHDT, YNNKEL (reference sequence). CDR3 DNA: TGTGCCAGCAGCCAAGATGGGGGGGGAGCCTATAGCACAGATACGCAGTATTTT. Amino acids: CASSQDGGGAYSTDTQYF.

V usage is TRBV10-3 and J usage is TRBJ1-2; D call uncertain. The CDR3 covers 14 residues. The germline V gene encodes CDR1 ENHRY and CDR2 SYGVKD. The ends were cut back, 7 bases at V and 0 bases at J, with 12 bases in the middle. CDR3 sequence reads: CAITMGPANYGYTF. Here the CDR3 DNA reads TGTGCCATCACGATGGGTCCGGCTAACTATGGCTACACCTTC.

This sequence joins TRBV7-9 and TRBJ1-1; D is ambiguous. Germline V gene sequence: CDR1 SEHNR, CDR2 FQNEAQ (reference sequence). V shed 2 bases and J shed 1 base, with 5 bases lying between them. The CDR3 is 13 amino acids. CDR3 coding DNA: TGTGCCAGCAGCTTATCCGGGAACACTGAAGCTTTCTTT. It codes for CASSLSGNTEAFF.

The chain uses TRBV7-2 and TRBJ2-7, with D tentatively TRBD1 (6 bases). V was trimmed by 5 bases and J by 7 bases, leaving 9 bases between them. The V gene's germline CDR1 is SGHTA and CDR2 FQGNSA. This CDR3 spans 11 amino acids. CDR3 DNA sequence: TGTGCCAGCAGCCTCGGACAGGAGCAGTACTTC. Translating it yields CASSLGQEQYF. The full variable domain, in which reference TRBV7-2 and TRBJ2-7 provide the parts outside the CDR3, is GAGVSQSPSNKVTEKGKDVELRCDPISGHTALYWYRQSLGQGLEFLIYFQGNSAPDKSGLPSDRFSAERTGGSVSTLTIQRTQQEDSAVYLCASSLGQEQYFGPGTRLTVT.

This sequence joins TRBV6-5 and TRBJ2-7; 10 bases fit TRBD2. The CDR3 length is 16 residues. Germline V gene sequence: CDR1 MNHEY, CDR2 SVGAGI. V was pared by 0 bases and J by 6 bases, with 8 bases of the junction left unmatched. The CDR3 reads CASSYSNLAGASEQYF. The CDR3 coding sequence is TGTGCCAGCAGTTACTCGAACCTAGCGGGAGCATCCGAGCAGTACTTC.

This sequence joins TRBV5-1 and TRBJ2-7; 10 positions agree with TRBD2. Germline CDR1 and CDR2: SGHRS and YFSETQ. V gave up 5 bases and J gave up 7 bases; unmatched junction bases: 9. CDR3 length equals 14 residues. The CDR3 DNA sequence: TGCGCCAGCAGGGAGGTAGCGGGAGGAGAAGAGCAGTACTTC. The encoded protein is CASREVAGGEEQYF.

This clone has a single count. The chain is built from TRBV25-1 and TRBJ1-1; a possible D gene is TRBD1 (6 bases). The CDR3 has 13 amino acids. Germline V gives CDR1 MGHDK, CDR2 SYGVNS. V was shortened by 4 bases and J by 3 bases, with 9 bases between the two germline ends. CDR3 protein: CASSGRGHTEAFF. In nucleotides, the CDR3 is TGTGCCAGCAGTGGACGGGGGCACACTGAAGCTTTCTTT.

This clone has a single count. The CDR3 nucleotides read TGTGCCAGCAGCTTAGCCATGGGGAACACTGAAGCTTTCTTT. It specifies CASSLAMGNTEAFF. The chain couples TRBV11-2 to TRBJ1-1; D is uncertain. Germline-derived CDR1 and CDR2 are SGHAT and FQNNGV. The CDR3 covers 14 residues. Trimming removed 1 base from V and 1 base from J, with 7 bases in between.

CDR3 coding DNA: TGTGCCAGCAGTTACACAAGACCGACAGGGGCCGAGCAGTACTTC. It codes for CASSYTRPTGAEQYF. J is TRBJ2-7 and V is TRBV6-5; the match to TRBD1 covers 8 bases. V was clipped by 2 bases and J by 6 bases; unmatched bases: 9. Germline-derived CDR1 and CDR2 are MNHEY and SVGAGI. The CDR3 has 15 amino acids.

This chain joins TRBV11-3 and TRBJ1-5; 8 bases agree with TRBD1. CDR1 and CDR2 (germline): SGHNT, YENEEA. V shed 0 bases, J shed 1 base, and the junction held 2 bases outside the gene matches. The CDR3 contains 16 residues. The CDR3 bases are TGTGCCAGCAGCTTAGACAGGGGGCAAAGCAATCAGCCCCAGCATTTT. As protein: CASSLDRGQSNQPQHF.

V usage is TRBV4-1 and J usage is TRBJ1-2; D remains unclear. This CDR3 contains 16 residues. Germline CDR1 and CDR2: MGHRA and YSYEKL. Trimming stripped 4 bases from V and 0 bases from J, with 15 bases between. The CDR3 sequence is CASSPSPSVSNYGYTF. The CDR3, as DNA: TGCGCCAGCAGCCCCAGCCCTAGCGTTTCTAACTATGGCTACACCTTC.

The genes are TRBV5-8 and TRBJ2-7; D is ambiguous. Germline CDR1 is SGHTS and CDR2 is YDEGEE. Trimming cost V 5 bases and J 3 bases, with 15 bases left between them. There are 14 residues in the CDR3. The CDR3 sequence is CASRDDISFYEQYF. CDR3 in DNA: TGTGCCAGCAGGGACGACATTTCCTTCTACGAGCAGTACTTC.

J is TRBJ1-2 and V is TRBV6-1, with D perhaps TRBD1 (5 bases). V shed 3 bases and J shed 6 bases, with 20 bases lying between them. CDR3 length: 16 residues. Germline V gene sequence: CDR1 MNHNS, CDR2 SASEGT. The DNA of the CDR3 is TGTGCCAGCAGTGACCAGGGCTGGAGCGCTCGGGATGGCTACACCTTC. It codes for CASSDQGWSARDGYTF.

This clone was counted a single time. V and J are TRBV9 and TRBJ2-7, with TRBD1 matching over 10 bases. This CDR3 has 14 amino acids. V was clipped by 5 bases and J by 6 bases; unmatched bases: 8. Per the germline V gene, CDR1 is SGDLS and CDR2 is YYNGEE. This CDR3 reads CASSFWDRGFEQYF. In DNA form, the CDR3 reads TGTGCCAGCAGTTTTTGGGACAGGGGCTTCGAGCAGTACTTC.